The 5 T cell receptor beta chains below all came from one sample that was sequenced in a study of graft-versus-host responses after intestinal transplantation. Some clones are missing from TCRdb's copy, which holds only in-frame ones; the method was immunoSEQ multiplex PCR. In the table there are some 120,000 clones, roughly nine tenths of which are singletons. No antigen has been assigned to these receptors. This sample comprised unstimulated CD4+ T cells sorted from spleen or lymph node cells, obtained before intestinal transplant. The receptors originated from a human donor who received an intestinal transplant.

The chain uses TRBV7-2 and TRBJ2-1; D might be TRBD2 (5 bases). The CDR3 runs to 16 residues. Germline CDR1 SGHTA, CDR2 FQGNSA. Trimming cost V 1 base and J 4 bases, with 14 bases left between them. As DNA, the CDR3 is TGTGCCAGCAGCTTAGAAGAGGGCATGTTTTACAATGAGCAGTTCTTC. This sequence encodes CASSLEEGMFYNEQFF.

The rearrangement links TRBV7-9 to TRBJ1-1; D gene unclear. Trimming removed 2 bases at V and 1 base at J, with 20 bases between. Germline V CDR1 and CDR2: SEHNR, FQNEAQ (reference sequence). The CDR3 spans 18 residues. This CDR3 is CASSLLNFGSGENTEAFF. CDR3 nucleotides: TGTGCCAGCAGCTTATTAAATTTCGGGTCAGGCGAGAACACTGAAGCTTTCTTT.

The chain joins TRBV14 to TRBJ1-2; D unresolved. Germline V gene lookup returns CDR1 SGHDN and CDR2 FVKESK. This CDR3 comprises 14 residues. V lost 2 bases, J lost 8 bases, and 15 bases lay in between. CDR3: CASSQLAGGSGYTF. DNA of the CDR3: TGTGCCAGCAGCCAACTAGCCGGAGGGAGCGGCTACACCTTC.

The chain carries TRBV7-9 and TRBJ2-7; 7 bases fit TRBD1. CDR1 SEHNR and CDR2 FQNEAQ come from the germline V gene (reference sequence). The CDR3 is 13 residues long. With V trimmed by 0 bases and J by 5 bases, 1 base remained unmatched. This CDR3 reads CASSLAGGDEQYF. The CDR3 DNA reads TGTGCCAGCAGCTTAGCAGGGGGCGACGAGCAGTACTTC.

This rearrangement joins TRBV4-1 to TRBJ1-2; possible D gene TRBD1, 6 bases. Deletions cut 4 bases from V and 3 bases from J, with 21 bases between. This CDR3 has 17 residues. Germline CDR1 reads MGHRA; CDR2 reads YSYEKL. The DNA of the CDR3 is TGCGCCAGCAGCCTACAAAGTGGGGGGCGTCAGGACTATGGCTACACCTTC. The encoded protein is CASSLQSGGRQDYGYTF.